The following is a TCR beta chain sequence with its context. Its target is not known. TCR beta cDNA libraries included unique molecular identifiers. From the PCR reads, TCRdb called clonotypes with MiXCR, one entry per CDR3 protein. This table holds about 800,000 distinct CDR3 sequences, 30% found once. These data come from a study of post-analysis software for immune sequencing data. Findings and caveats of the study: A handful of TRBV segments were significantly more frequent in patients than in controls. TRBV5-6, TRBV5-1 and TRBV20-1 were among these segments. For normalized Chao1 diversity, multiple sclerosis patients scored significantly lower than controls did.

With 0 bases removed from V and 11 bases from J, the gap between germline ends came to 19 bases. Germline loops: CDR1 MNHEY, CDR2 SVGEGT. This CDR3 comprises 15 residues. The chain has TRBV6-2 or TRBV6-3 and TRBJ2-5; D is possibly TRBD1 or TRBD2 (6 bases each). The clonotype originates from a girl between 10 and 17 years old with multiple sclerosis. Sequenced material: blood. Here the CDR3 DNA reads TGTGCCAGCAGTTACTCGTGGGGGGCAGGATCGGAGCAGTACTTC. Translating it yields CASSYSWGAGSEQYF.